The 30 T cell receptor beta chains in this list originate from one sample, sequenced in a study of metastatic and nonmetastatic thyroid tumors. TCRdb reprocessed the PCR reads using MiXCR. Of more than 12,000 clones in the sample, approximately 3.9% were seen once. Ahead of thyroid surgery, no patient had received treatment of any kind. Material for sequencing was tumor tissue. All receptors derive from a female donor with papillary thyroid cancer or a benign thyroid nodule (not recorded which). Some clones in this sample may be carry-over from other donors' samples.

This clone has just a few counts. V usage is TRBV6-4 and J usage is TRBJ2-1, with 7 nucleotides matching TRBD2. The length of the CDR3 is 16 residues. V gave up 2 bases and J gave up 0 bases; unmatched junction bases: 4. CDR1 MRHNA and CDR2 SNTAGT come from the germline V gene. The CDR3 nucleotides are TGTGCCAGCAGTGACACTGGGGGGGGCTCCTACAATGAGCAGTTCTTC. Translation: CASSDTGGGSYNEQFF.

The table lists this clone with a few counts. A read error may account for a junction end that differs from germline. The J gene is TRBJ1-5, the V gene TRBV27; 8 positions match TRBD1. This CDR3 spans 15 amino acids. The V gene's germline CDR1 is MNHEY and CDR2 SMNVEV (reference sequence). CDR3 nucleotides: TGTGCCAGCAGTCTATCAGGGGGCGGGGGTCAGCCCCAGCATTTT. Translated: CASSLSGGGGQPQHF.

The rearrangement joins TRBV20-1 to TRBJ2-7, with a possible D match to TRBD1 (6 bases). Germline-derived CDR1 and CDR2 are DFQATT and SNEGSKA (reference sequence). Trimming took off 6 bases at V and 3 bases at J, with 18 bases between the two ends. The CDR3 totals 14 residues. CDR3 nucleotides: TGCAGTGCGAACGGGGAACAGGGTCGCTACGAGCAGTACTTC. Amino acids: CSANGEQGRYEQYF.

In this sample, this clone is large. The rearrangement uses TRBV5-1 and TRBJ1-1; D is uncertain. This CDR3 is built from 14 residues. With 6 bases removed from V and 3 bases from J, the gap between germline ends came to 15 bases. Germline loops: CDR1 SGHRS, CDR2 YFSETQ. CDR3 sequence: CASTLNLGDTEAFF. DNA of the CDR3: TGCGCCAGCACCCTGAACCTTGGGGACACTGAAGCTTTCTTT. The full variable domain, with the rest looked up from reference TRBV5-1 and TRBJ1-1, is KAGVTQTPRYLIKTRGQQVTLSCSPISGHRSVSWYQQTPGQGLQFLFEYFSETQRNKGNFPGRFSGRQFSNSRSEMNVSTLELGDSALYLCASTLNLGDTEAFFGQGTRLTVV.

This clone was counted between two and nine times. The V and J genes are TRBV24-1 and TRBJ1-2; no clear D gene. This CDR3 contains 11 residues. V was shortened by 9 bases and J by 2 bases, with 6 bases between the two germline ends. Germline-derived CDR1 and CDR2 are KGHDR and SFDVKD. For the CDR3, the DNA is TGTGCCACCGAAGGGAACTATGGCTACACCTTC. Its protein product is CATEGNYGYTF.

The gene calls are TRBV27 and TRBJ2-1; D may match TRBD1 or TRBD2 (6 bases each). The CDR3 covers 13 residues. Trimming took 5 bases from V and 12 from J, leaving 17 bases between them. Germline CDR1 and CDR2: MNHEY and SMNVEV (reference sequence). The CDR3 DNA sequence: TGTGCCAGCAGTCTAGCGAGGGGGGTCGGGCAGTTCTTC. Its translation: CASSLARGVGQFF.

This clone appeared a few times. This chain links TRBV6-1 with TRBJ1-1; D may be TRBD1 (5 bases). The V gene's germline CDR1 is MNHNS and CDR2 SASEGT. The CDR3 consists of 16 residues. V gave up 4 bases and J gave up 6 bases, with 21 bases separating them. CDR3 in DNA: TGTGCCAGCAGTGGGTTTCTAGCGGGACGGGCTGCTGAAGCTTTCTTT. This sequence encodes CASSGFLAGRAAEAFF.

This clone is medium-sized in the sample. The J gene is TRBJ2-2, the V gene TRBV20-1; 11 nucleotides align to TRBD2. There are 18 residues in the CDR3. V was pared by 4 bases and J by 4 bases, with 14 bases of the junction left unmatched. Germline V gene sequence: CDR1 DFQATT, CDR2 SNEGSKA (reference sequence). CDR3: CSAIGAGTSGTITGELFF. CDR3 sequence (DNA): TGCAGTGCTATTGGTGCCGGGACTAGCGGTACTATCACCGGGGAGCTGTTTTTT.

This rearrangement joins TRBV6-1 to TRBJ2-3, with no clear D. Germline V gives CDR1 MNHNS, CDR2 SASEGT. The CDR3 is 14 amino acids. V lost 4 bases and J lost 1, with 9 bases in between. The DNA of the CDR3 is TGTGCCAGCAGTGCAAAGCGTCGCACAGATACGCAGTATTTT. Its protein product is CASSAKRRTDTQYF.

This clone has a count of ten or more. This chain joins TRBV6-1 and TRBJ1-5; D is possibly TRBD1 (6 bases). With 11 bases removed from V and 2 bases from J, the gap between germline ends came to 22 bases. This CDR3 is 16 amino acids long. Germline V CDR1 and CDR2: MNHNS, SASEGT. The CDR3 DNA follows: TGTGCCTCGGGGGTAAGGGGGGGCGCAGGCAATCAGCCCCAGCATTTT. Translating it yields CASGVRGGAGNQPQHF.

The CDR3 loop is CSARKGTSGEQYF. The CDR3 nucleotides read TGCAGTGCTAGGAAGGGGACTAGCGGCGAGCAGTACTTC. The rearrangement uses TRBV20-1 and TRBJ2-7, with 11 positions matching TRBD2. This CDR3 contains 13 residues. V lost 3 bases, J lost 6 bases, and 4 bases stayed unmatched. Germline-derived CDR1 and CDR2 are DFQATT and SNEGSKA (reference sequence).

Only a few counts were recorded for this clone. V is TRBV6-1 and J is TRBJ2-5; TRBD1 matches at 8 bases. CDR3 length: 13 amino acids. J lost 4 bases, V lost 6 bases, and 4 bases had no gene match. Germline lookup yields CDR1 MNHNS and CDR2 SASEGT. CDR3 amino acids: CASSPTGGETQYF. The CDR3, as DNA: TGTGCCAGCAGCCCCACAGGGGGAGAGACCCAGTACTTC.

The CDR3 DNA is TGTGCCACCAGTCCGAGACTAGCGGGGGATCAGCAGTTCTTC. Amino acid sequence: CATSPRLAGDQQFF. The chain employs TRBV24-1 and TRBJ2-1; 12 positions agree with TRBD2. The V gene end was trimmed by 6 bases and the J gene end by 11 bases; junction bases not matched to a gene: 7. Per the germline V gene, CDR1 is KGHDR and CDR2 is SFDVKD. The CDR3 length is 14 residues.

The chain carries TRBV6-2 or TRBV6-3 and TRBJ1-1; maybe TRBD1 (5 bases). In germline, CDR1 is MNHEY, CDR2 SVGEGT. With 7 bases removed from V and 2 bases from J, the gap between germline ends came to 11 bases. The CDR3 is 13 residues long. CDR3 amino acids: CASTWGGNTEAFF. The CDR3 DNA reads as TGTGCCAGCACCTGGGGGGGTAACACTGAAGCTTTCTTT.

This clone was seen only a few times. This chain links TRBV5-1 with TRBJ1-3; no reliable D call. CDR3 size: 15 residues. V lost 4 bases and J lost 2, with 13 bases in between. Germline V gene data show CDR1 as SGHRS and CDR2 as YFSETQ. DNA for the CDR3: TGCGCCAGCAGCCCAAACGCGGGGACTGGAAACACCATATATTTT. Protein product: CASSPNAGTGNTIYF. The variable domain in full, with the rest retrieved from reference TRBV5-1 and TRBJ1-3, is KAGVTQTPRYLIKTRGQQVTLSCSPISGHRSVSWYQQTPGQGLQFLFEYFSETQRNKGNFPGRFSGRQFSNSRSEMNVSTLELGDSALYLCASSPNAGTGNTIYFGEGSWLTVV.

The rearrangement links TRBV6-5 to TRBJ1-2; D remains unclear. The CDR3 is made up of 14 amino acids. The germline V gene encodes CDR1 MNHEY and CDR2 SVGAGI. The ends were cut back, 4 bases at V and 4 bases at J, with 13 bases in the middle. CDR3 sequence: CASSLSSASYGYTF. The CDR3 region has the DNA TGTGCCAGCAGTTTATCGTCAGCCTCCTATGGCTACACCTTC.

The chain is built from TRBV6-1 and TRBJ2-1; no clear D. The germline CDR1 and CDR2 sequences are MNHNS and SASEGT. The CDR3 length is 12 residues. Trimming pared 1 base from V and 7 bases from J, leaving 5 bases between. The CDR3: CASSEGWNEQFF. As DNA, the CDR3 is TGTGCCAGCAGTGAAGGGTGGAATGAGCAGTTCTTC.

The chain couples TRBV3-2 to TRBJ2-3; whether TRBD2, the table's D call, matches the DNA was not checked. TRBV3-2 is marked as a pseudogene. The CDR3 is made up of 16 amino acids. CDR3 bases: TGTGCCAGCAGGGCTAGCGGGGGTTGGAGCACAGATACGCAGTATTTT. Its protein product is CASRASGGWSTDTQYF.

The V and J genes are TRBV6-1 and TRBJ1-1; no clear D gene. Between the trimmed V and J ends, which lost 5 bases and 8 bases, there was a span of 15 bases. The CDR3 is 13 amino acids. From germline, CDR1 is MNHNS and CDR2 SASEGT. The CDR3 DNA sequence: TGTGCCAGCAGTAAAATGGATAATTCCGAAGCTTTCTTT. Amino acids: CASSKMDNSEAFF.

This clone was counted only a few times. The genes are TRBV28 and TRBJ1-2; unclear D gene. The CDR3 covers 14 residues. V lost 3 bases and J 4 bases, leaving 12 bases between the germline ends. Germline V gene data show CDR1 as MDHEN and CDR2 as SYDVKM. CDR3: CASSFVDNLYGYTF. Written as DNA, the CDR3 is TGTGCCAGCAGTTTTGTCGACAACCTCTATGGCTACACCTTC.

On this clone itself: The junction does not match germline at one end; this may be a read error. The chain recombines TRBV6-1 with TRBJ2-2; tentative D call: TRBD2 (5 bases). The CDR3 sequence is 14 residues long. Germline assignment: CDR1 MNHNS and CDR2 SASEGT. Here the CDR3 reads CASSQDGNTWELFF. The CDR3 DNA reads as TGTGCCAGCAGTCAGGACGGGAACACCTGGGAGCTGTTTTTT.

The rearrangement links TRBV11-2 to TRBJ1-5, with 7 bases fitting TRBD1. CDR3 length equals 18 residues. The ends lost 5 bases at V and 3 bases at J; junction bases unmatched: 16. The V gene's germline CDR1 is SGHAT and CDR2 FQNNGV. The CDR3 spells CASSTTESGQRLNQPQHF. CDR3 sequence (DNA): TGTGCCAGCAGCACAACCGAATCGGGACAGCGACTCAATCAGCCCCAGCATTTT. Looking up the rest from reference TRBV11-2 and TRBJ1-5 gives the full variable domain: EAGVAQSPRYKIIEKRQSVAFWCNPISGHATLYWYQQILGQGPKLLIQFQNNGVVDDSQLPKDRFSAERLKGVDSTLKIQPAKLEDSAVYLCASSTTESGQRLNQPQHFGDGTRLSIL.

This chain links TRBV12-3 or TRBV12-4 with TRBJ1-2, with 8 bases that match TRBD1. This CDR3 is built from 13 residues. The ends lost 6 bases at V and 4 bases at J; junction bases unmatched: 4. Here the CDR3 DNA reads TGTGCCAGCAGCGCAGACAGGGGCTATGGCTACACCTTC. Translated: CASSADRGYGYTF.

This clone turned up a few times. For the CDR3, the DNA is TGTGCCAGCAGCTCCCGGGCGGGACAGGGGAGTTGGGGCTACACCTTC. Protein sequence: CASSSRAGQGSWGYTF. The genes are TRBV7-9 and TRBJ1-2; 10 nucleotides align to TRBD1. CDR3 length: 16 amino acids. CDR1 and CDR2 (germline): SEHNR, FQNEAQ (reference sequence). Trimming at V came to 4 bases and at J to 8 bases, leaving 13 bases not matched to a gene.

The chain recombines TRBV27 with TRBJ2-7; 11 bases map to TRBD1. J lost 5 bases, V lost 0 bases, and 9 bases had no gene match. This CDR3 is built from 17 residues. CDR1 MNHEY and CDR2 SMNVEV come from the germline V gene (reference sequence). The CDR3 here is CASSLSREDRGLNEQYF. In DNA, the CDR3 is TGTGCCAGCAGTTTATCTAGGGAGGACAGGGGGCTCAACGAGCAGTACTTC.

This clone came up a few times. The J gene is TRBJ2-2, the V gene TRBV6-2 or TRBV6-3; D remains unclear. Per germline, CDR1 MNHEY and CDR2 SVGEGT. V lost 4 bases, J lost 5 bases, and 5 bases lay in between. The CDR3 runs 12 residues. The CDR3 is CASSFATGELFF. The CDR3 bases are TGTGCCAGCAGTTTTGCGACCGGGGAGCTGTTTTTT.

The sample holds a few counts of this clone. The rearrangement uses TRBV28 and TRBJ2-5, with TRBD1 as a possible D gene (5 bases). The CDR3 runs to 15 residues. The germline V gene encodes CDR1 MDHEN and CDR2 SYDVKM. V was cut by 3 bases and J by 1 base, with 12 bases left in between. CDR3 sequence: CASSFLTGRQETQYF. DNA for the CDR3: TGTGCCAGCAGTTTTTTAACAGGCCGCCAAGAGACCCAGTACTTC.

This clone is categorized as medium-sized. This chain connects TRBV5-1 to TRBJ2-3; TRBD2 might be the D (5 bases). The length of the CDR3 is 14 residues. CDR1 is SGHRS and CDR2 is YFSETQ in the germline V gene. V gave up 8 bases and J gave up 0 bases, with 13 bases separating them. In nucleotides, the CDR3 is TGCGCCAGTTCGGACTCAGCTAGCACAGATACGCAGTATTTT. Translation: CASSDSASTDTQYF.

The chain is built from TRBV19 and TRBJ1-5; 8 positions match TRBD1. The trim removed 6 bases at V and 11 bases at J, leaving 21 bases unmatched. Germline CDR1 reads LNHDA; CDR2 reads SQIVND (reference sequence). The CDR3 sequence is 17 residues long. The CDR3 DNA reads TGTGCCAGTAGCCTTCCTAATCAGGGGGCTTTCTTAGGGACCCAGCATTTT. Translated, it gives CASSLPNQGAFLGTQHF. The variable domain in full, completed from reference TRBV19 and TRBJ1-5, reads DGGITQSPKYLFRKEGQNVTLSCEQNLNHDAMYWYRQDPGQGLRLIYYSQIVNDFQKGDIAEGYSVSREKKESFPLTVTSAQKNPTAFYLCASSLPNQGAFLGTQHFGDGTRLSIL.

This rearrangement joins TRBV2 to TRBJ1-5; D is unclear. This CDR3 has 13 residues. The V end was cut by 4 bases, the J end by 2 bases, with 6 bases between. Per germline, CDR1 SNHLY and CDR2 FYNNEI. The DNA for the CDR3 is TGTGCCAGCAGTGGGACGGGCAATCAGCCCCAGCATTTT. As protein: CASSGTGNQPQHF.